This T cell receptor beta chain is from a study of early T cells in non-severe SARS-CoV-2 infection. TCRdb re-called the 5' RACE reads with MiXCR, one entry per CDR3 protein. Among approximately 52,000 distinct CDR3 sequences listed, 15% were seen once. Per germline, CDR1 SGHNT and CDR2 YYREEE (reference sequence). Trimming took 5 bases from V and 1 from J, leaving 18 bases between them. The length of the CDR3 is 16 residues. The chain recombines TRBV5-4 with TRBJ1-1; possible D gene TRBD1, 6 bases. The receptor's source is an adult who was a healthcare worker with PCR-confirmed SARS-CoV-2 infection or an uninfected control (not recorded which). Sequences were derived from whole blood, sampled at baseline. In DNA form, the CDR3 reads TGTGCCAGCAGACAAGGACAGCCCTCAGGGAACACTGAAGCTTTCTTT. This sequence encodes CASRQGQPSGNTEAFF.